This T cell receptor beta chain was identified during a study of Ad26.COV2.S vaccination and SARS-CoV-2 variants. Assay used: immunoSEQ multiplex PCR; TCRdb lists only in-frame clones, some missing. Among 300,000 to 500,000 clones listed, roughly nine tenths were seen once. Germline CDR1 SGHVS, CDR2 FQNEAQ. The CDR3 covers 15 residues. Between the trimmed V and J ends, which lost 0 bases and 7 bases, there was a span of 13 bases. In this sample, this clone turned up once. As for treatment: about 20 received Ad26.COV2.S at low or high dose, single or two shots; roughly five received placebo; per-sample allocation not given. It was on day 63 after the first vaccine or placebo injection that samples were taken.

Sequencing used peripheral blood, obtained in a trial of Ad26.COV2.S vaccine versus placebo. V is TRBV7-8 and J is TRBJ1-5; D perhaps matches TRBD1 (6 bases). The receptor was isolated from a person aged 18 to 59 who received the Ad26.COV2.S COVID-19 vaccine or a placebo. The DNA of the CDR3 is TGTGCCAGCAGCTTAGCATACAGGGCGCGGCAGCCCCAGCATTTT. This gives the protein CASSLAYRARQPQHF.